The rows below give T cell receptor beta chains drawn from one sample of a study of blood T cell repertoires in COVID-19. Libraries were prepared by immunoSEQ multiplex PCR; TCRdb keeps only in-frame clonotypes and omits some of them. The sample lists roughly 73,000 clones; about 85% were seen once. Sequencing used peripheral blood. The receptor source for this set is a man between 65 and 85 years old with active COVID-19. The CDR3 runs from the conserved cysteine through the conserved F or W. D genes are given only for firm matches. A row's size may be missing; if present it is once, few, many or a size class.

>TRBJ2-3|-|TRBV11-3|-|16
TGTGCCAGCAGCGCATGGTCCAGGGGTGGCACAGATACGCAGTATTTT
CASSAWSRGGTDTQYF
>TRBJ2-3|-|TRBV7-9|TRBD2|18
TGTGCCAGCAGCCCCGGACCCCGGGGGGGCCGGTTCACAGATACGCAGTATTTT
CASSPGPRGGRFTDTQYF
>TRBJ1-5|-|TRBV15|TRBD1|15
TGTGCCACCAGCTCCTCGGACAGGAGCAATCAGCCCCAGCATTTT
CATSSSDRSNQPQHF
>TRBJ1-2|-|TRBV21-1|-|18
TGTGCCAGCAGCAAAGTGCCCGGGACAGGGGATCGCCTCTATGGCTACACCTTC
CASSKVPGTGDRLYGYTF
>TRBJ1-1|-|TRBV7-9|-|13
TGTGCCAGCAGCTTGACAGGGAACACTGAAGCTTTCTTT
CASSLTGNTEAFF
>TRBJ1-5|-|TRBV6-2/TRBV6-3|-|16
TGTGCCAGCAGTTACTCGGGGCGGAATAGCAATCAGCCCCAGCATTTT
CASSYSGRNSNQPQHF
>TRBJ2-2|-|TRBV9|-|14
TGTGCCAGCAGCGCAGAATTGAACACCGGGGAGCTGTTTTTT
CASSAELNTGELFF
>TRBJ2-1|-|TRBV2|TRBD1|13
TGTGCCAGCCATGGACAGGGTTACAATGAGCAGTTCTTC
CASHGQGYNEQFF
>TRBJ1-5|-|TRBV19|TRBD1|14
TGTGCCAGTAGTAGGGGCAGGGGGAATCAGCCCCAGCATTTT
CASSRGRGNQPQHF
>TRBJ2-5|-|TRBV18|-|12
TGTGCCAGCTCACCCGTCAGGGAGACCCAGTACTTC
CASSPVRETQYF
>TRBJ2-5|-|TRBV6-4|TRBD2|15
TGTGCCAGCAGGACGAGGACTAGCGGGAAAGAGACCCAGTACTTC
CASRTRTSGKETQYF
>TRBJ1-2|once|TRBV12-5|-|12
TGTGCTAGTGGCCCCAGGGGCCCCGGCTACACCTTC
CASGPRGPGYTF
>TRBJ2-2|-|TRBV3-1/TRBV3-2|-|16
TGTGCCAGCAGCCAAGTTCTAAGGAGTTGGGCCGGGGAGCTGTTTTTT
CASSQVLRSWAGELFF
>TRBJ2-7|-|TRBV12-3/TRBV12-4|-|13
TGTGCCAGCACCAGGGGCTACGCCTACGAGCAGTACTTC
CASTRGYAYEQYF
>TRBJ2-1|-|TRBV4-2|-|16
TGTGCCAGCAGCCAAGAAGTGGGACTAGGGGGCGAAGAGCAGTTCTTC
CASSQEVGLGGEEQFF
>TRBJ2-7|-|TRBV18|-|12
TGTGCCAGCAGCCGAGGGACCTACGAGCAGTACTTC
CASSRGTYEQYF
>TRBJ2-7|-|TRBV6-2/TRBV6-3|TRBD1|15
TGTGCCAGCAGTTACCGGTCCCAGGGGGCCTACGAGCAGTACTTC
CASSYRSQGAYEQYF
>TRBJ1-1|once|TRBV5-1|-|14
TGCGCCAGCGGACCCAGGGTGTCGGACACTGAAGCTTTCTTT
CASGPRVSDTEAFF
>TRBJ2-5|few|TRBV9|-|14
TGTGCCAGCAGCGTAGCTTGGGGGGAGAGGGCCCAGTACTTC
CASSVAWGERAQYF
>TRBJ1-2|-|TRBV5-1|-|14
TGCGCCAGCAGCCCTTCCGGGAGTCTCTATGGCTACACCTTC
CASSPSGSLYGYTF
>TRBJ1-4|once|TRBV6-1|-|13
TGTGCCAGCAGTGAGTCAGGGATCGGGAAACTGTTTTTT
CASSESGIGKLFF
>TRBJ2-3|-|TRBV21-1|-|23
TGTGCCAGCAGCAAGGCGGGCGGGCCCCCCGGGACTAGCGGGAAGGGGGGCACAGATACGCAGTATTTT
CASSKAGGPPGTSGKGGTDTQYF
>TRBJ1-1|-|TRBV6-2/TRBV6-3|-|16
TGTGCCAGCAGTTACGGTATCGGGGTTCGAAACACTGAAGCTTTCTTT
CASSYGIGVRNTEAFF
>TRBJ2-2|-|TRBV2|TRBD1|16
TGTGCCAGCAGGAGCGGACAGGGGGCCGGCACCGGGGAGCTGTTTTTT
CASRSGQGAGTGELFF
>TRBJ2-1|-|TRBV6-5|TRBD2|15
TGTGCCAGCAGCCGGGAGGGCGGGAGGGGGAATGAGCAGTTCTTC
CASSREGGRGNEQFF
>TRBJ1-6|-|TRBV5-4|-|12
TGTGCCAGCAGTGGGGGGGACTCACCCCTCCACTTT
CASSGGDSPLHF
>TRBJ1-3|-|TRBV25-1|-|15
TGTGCCAGCAGTGAACCCGGACAGTCCGGAAACACCATATATTTT
CASSEPGQSGNTIYF
>TRBJ2-7|-|TRBV24-1|-|14
TGTGCCACCAGTGTTGGGGCGATGGGGGCCGAGCAGTACTTC
CATSVGAMGAEQYF
>TRBJ1-1|-|TRBV5-1|-|11
TGCGCCAGCGCACGGGGCACTGAAGCTTTCTTT
CASARGTEAFF
>TRBJ2-1|-|TRBV7-2|TRBD2|12
TGTGCCAGCAGCGCCACTAGCGTGGAGCAGTTCTTC
CASSATSVEQFF
>TRBJ1-1|-|TRBV19|-|15
TGTGCCAGTAGTATAGGTCCCGCCGGCCGGGGTGAAGCTTTCTTT
CASSIGPAGRGEAFF
>TRBJ1-4|-|TRBV29-1|-|13
TGCAGCGTTGACCCCGGGGGAGGCGAAAAACTGTTTTTT
CSVDPGGGEKLFF
>TRBJ1-2|-|TRBV30|-|14
TGTGCCTGGAGCGGGGAGGGGACCCCCTATGGCTACACCTTC
CAWSGEGTPYGYTF
>TRBJ2-5|-|TRBV28|TRBD1|15
TGTGCCAGCAGTTTACCGCAGGGGGCTGGGGAGACCCAGTACTTC
CASSLPQGAGETQYF
>TRBJ1-2|-|TRBV9|TRBD1|14
TGTGCCAGCAGCGCCGGGACAGCCCCCTATGGCTACACCTTC
CASSAGTAPYGYTF
>TRBJ2-7|-|TRBV24-1|-|12
TGTGCCACCGCGGACAGCTCCTACGAGCAGTACTTC
CATADSSYEQYF
>TRBJ1-1|-|TRBV29-1|TRBD1|14
TGCAGCGTTGAAGCGGCAGGGGGCGGGACTGAAGCTTTCTTT
CSVEAAGGGTEAFF
>TRBJ2-4|-|TRBV7-3|TRBD2|17
TGTGCCAGCAGCGGGTCTAGCGGGATGGGAGCCAAAAACATTCAGTACTTC
CASSGSSGMGAKNIQYF
>TRBJ1-5|-|TRBV7-4|-|14
TGTGCCAGCAGCTTGAGGAAGGGGGGGCAGCCCCAGCATTTT
CASSLRKGGQPQHF
>TRBJ2-6|-|TRBV4-3|TRBD2|19
TGCGCCAGCAGCCCCAGGACTAGCGGGAGCCCCTCTGGGGCCAACGTCCTGACTTTC
CASSPRTSGSPSGANVLTF
>TRBJ2-3|-|TRBV9|TRBD2|15
TGTGCCAGCAGCGCGGTCCTGACTAGCGGAGATACGCAGTATTTT
CASSAVLTSGDTQYF
>TRBJ2-7|-|TRBV4-2|TRBD1|17
TGTGCCAGCAGCCAAGTCGGACCCGGGACAGGGGGCAGCGAGCAGTACTTC
CASSQVGPGTGGSEQYF
>TRBJ2-7|-|TRBV7-2|TRBD2|19
TGTGCCAGCAGGCCGGGGGTAGCGGGAGGGCCCCTCCCACCCTACGAGCAGTACTTC
CASRPGVAGGPLPPYEQYF
>TRBJ2-1|-|TRBV13|-|14
TGTGCCAGCAGCCCGCAACAGGTCTACAATGAGCAGTTCTTC
CASSPQQVYNEQFF
>TRBJ2-3|-|TRBV28|-|14
TGTGCCACACTAGCCCTCCCTAGCACAGATACGCAGTATTTT
CATLALPSTDTQYF
>TRBJ1-4|-|TRBV27|-|16
TGTGCCAGCAGTTCCGGACGACCGGGAGCTAATGAAAAACTGTTTTTT
CASSSGRPGANEKLFF
>TRBJ2-7|-|TRBV9|TRBD2|14
TGTGCCAGCAGCGTAACAGCGGGACTCGGCGAGCAGTACTTC
CASSVTAGLGEQYF
>TRBJ2-7|-|TRBV7-8|TRBD1|14
TGTGCCAGCGTCCCCTATTGGACAGGGGACGAGCAGTACTTC
CASVPYWTGDEQYF
>TRBJ2-2|many|TRBV6-1|TRBD2|14
TGTGCCAGCAGTGTAGCGGGAGACACCGGGGAGCTGTTTTTT
CASSVAGDTGELFF
>TRBJ1-1|-|TRBV6-2/TRBV6-3|-|15
TGTGCCAGCAGGCCTCGACAGAGTATGAACACTGAAGCTTTCTTT
CASRPRQSMNTEAFF
>TRBJ2-1|-|TRBV5-4|TRBD2|17
TGTGCCAGCAGCCCGGGCGGCGGGAGGGCCCACTACAATGAGCAGTTCTTC
CASSPGGGRAHYNEQFF
>TRBJ2-7|-|TRBV3-1/TRBV3-2|-|15
TGTGCCAGCAGCCAAGGGACTACCTCCGGGGACGAGCAGTACTTC
CASSQGTTSGDEQYF
>TRBJ2-7|-|TRBV5-1|-|14
TGCGCCAGCAGCCCCCTTGGCCACTCCTACGAGCAGTACTTC
CASSPLGHSYEQYF